Included here is one TCR beta chain sequence, with context. Its antigen is not yet known. No base quality values were provided; no much bigger clone lies one nucleotide off. Library preparation employed the immunoSEQ multiplex PCR assay. A mixture of 60 forward primers for TCR Vbeta segments and 13 reverse primers for TCR Jbeta segments was used in the multiplex PCR. The CDR3 region of rearranged TCR beta genes was amplified from genomic DNA with a multiplex PCR assay. On the Illumina HiSeq System, the amplified TCR beta libraries were sequenced as 87-base-pair reads. In the original analysis: A later analysis tallied tens of millions of unique TCR beta chains across the 666 repertoires, and around 10 million of those chains were shared by two or more donors. A nearest-neighbor algorithm error-corrected the raw reads and collapsed the reads into unique sequences, merging closely related sequences to remove PCR and sequencing errors. V, D and J gene segments were assigned by aligning CDR3 sequences to IMGT reference sequences. For a sequence to be retained, at least a six-nucleotide match to both a V gene segment and a J gene segment was required. Rearrangements were classified as productive when the CDR3 lacked stop codons and remained in frame with V and J, and all other rearrangements were classified as non-productive. CDR3 was defined by IMGT convention, running from the second conserved V-encoded cysteine to the conserved J-encoded phenylalanine. In an earlier analysis of 550 to 650 of the donors, sequences lacking an unambiguous match to a single V gene segment were excluded. In an earlier analysis of 587 of the donors, a V segment was called functional when productive rearrangements were above 56.7%, and segregating when the standard deviation between donors exceeded 5%. A statistical classification framework was developed to diagnose cytomegalovirus status using the catalog of TCR beta chain sequences. V and J gene assignment, in a later analysis, came from comparing TCR nucleotide sequences with IMGT/GENE-DB human TR gene sequences. A later analysis assigned CDR3 sequences and most-parsimonious VDJ recombination scenarios with the TCRdist pipeline. A later analysis defined each TCR beta chain by its CDR3 amino acid sequence plus V-gene family, and excluded reads lacking a unique V-gene family. A later analysis removed 592 highly shared, low-generation-probability nucleotide sequences to deal with suspected cross-contamination and a sequencing artifact. In a later analysis, a clonal expansion index was calculated for each public chain from normalized within-repertoire ranks of inferred template counts. A later analysis computed generation probabilities with a VDJ recombination model fitted to out-of-frame rearrangements, and checked the results against IGoR. Hypergeometric tests were used in a later analysis to score TCR-TCR, TCR-HLA and TCR-CMV co-occurrence, with a repertoire-size bias correction applied to the TCR pairs. In a later analysis, false discovery rates were estimated by permuting HLA or CMV assignments 20 times. A later analysis grouped co-occurring TCRs with DBSCAN, adding TCRdist sequence similarity when clustering within HLA-allele-positive subsets. Repertoires with fewer than 30,000 or more than 120,000 public chains were left out of co-occurrence clustering, as were a few repertoires with anomalous nucleotide sharing. This is the immuneACCESS table as TCRdb keeps it, with only in-frame sequences that have V and J called. A part of the clones is gone; compared with another copy, unresolved V genes explain less than half, and the rest is unexplained. The V and J calls and clone size are taken from that table; D and trimming were inferred from the DNA. This sample comprises some 220,000 clones, around 84% of them detected only once. The ten largest account for roughly 0.24% of the sample.

This sample stems from a study of cytomegalovirus exposure and HLA in healthy donors listed by TCRdb under 2017. For the wider study: An earlier analysis of some 620 of the donors reported 250 to 350 Gb of sequence data and around 100 million unique TCR beta sequences obtained from about 180 million T cells. Approximately 310 gigabases of sequencing data and tens of millions of unique TCR sequences were included in an early release covering around 600 HLA-typed donors. The genetic ancestry cluster associated with self-reported Caucasian donors included 81% of the roughly 390 genotyped donors. The study was designed to test whether signatures of past pathogen exposure could be identified by cataloging public T cell receptors. The study profiled the T cell repertoires of 666 subjects by immunosequencing and related them to cytomegalovirus serostatus. Along with the approximately 700-subject first cohort, a separate validation cohort of more than 90 different subjects was used. To predict cytomegalovirus infection status, the study brought together high-throughput TCR immunosequencing, statistical association of individual TCRs with disease status, and machine learning. A later analysis re-analyzed previously published TCR beta repertoires from roughly 630 donors and added high-resolution HLA genotyping to study TCR occurrence patterns. In the later analysis, no new phenotypic data were used to find candidate immune exposures; instead, reliance was placed on TCR beta sequences and their occurrence across donors. In an earlier analysis of a few hundred of the donors, high-throughput TCR beta sequencing was used to judge whether each TCR beta V gene segment behaved as functional or pseudogenic. Donor age, sex, ethnicity and CMV serostatus were compiled alongside the repertoire data. A later genetic analysis took genome-wide SNP genotypes for 398 of the 666 donors and used that subset as a discovery cohort. All discovery cohort repertoires had been generated using a single sequencing platform. Class I and class II HLA loci were covered by the typing at four-digit resolution. The number of typed donors differed by locus: roughly 620-630 for A, B, C, DRB1 and DQB1; 500 to 550 for DQA1; approximately 600 for DPA1; and around 450 for DPB1. Five DR-DQ haplotypes were handled as single units for association and clustering, since linkage in the cohort was strong. On average, around 230,000 unique TCR beta nucleotide sequences were sequenced per donor among roughly 430 genotyped donors of the cohort, with roughly a sixth of those sequences being non-productive. The research as a whole found: V-gene and J-gene trimming of TCR beta chains was associated with a missense DCLRE1C variant in a later genetic analysis, and the association was replicated in an independent cohort. In vitro tests confirmed that a few of the cytomegalovirus-associated TCR beta chains recognize cytomegalovirus antigens. Compared with equally common non-associated chains, HLA-associated TCR beta chains in a later analysis were more clonally expanded and had lower generation probabilities. For the cohort, immune exposure information was limited to CMV serostatus. Because the 87-base-pair reads could not distinguish some IMGT-functional V segments, including TRBV6-2 and TRBV6-3, those segments were excluded. Because some donors lacked HLA typing at each locus, the association tests relied only on the typed subset. The cohort was sequenced for TCR beta chains only, and without alpha or paired-chain data the features that could be detected were limited. A later analysis found that most CMV-associated TCR beta chains appeared HLA-restricted, with HLA associations seemingly driven largely by CMV exposure. An earlier analysis of some 590 of the donors showed that most TCR beta V segments appeared in productive rearrangements either about 87% or about 30% of the time, which broadly matched IMGT annotations. The presence/absence analyses assumed that sequencing depth was roughly uniform across donors, and that assumption may not be true. The sequencing pipeline was judged likely to have produced a cluster of highly shared sequence variants as a technical artifact. According to a later analysis, TCR association rates differed among HLA loci, with DRB1 alleles showing the most associated TCRs and HLA-C alleles showing the fewest. Linkage disequilibrium might explain the correlated functional status among segregating V segments, but an unknown experimental factor could not be excluded. In both the original and validation cohorts, the classifier was reported to diagnose cytomegalovirus status with high specificity and sensitivity. A total of about 150 TCR beta chains were listed by the study as associated with cytomegalovirus. A further reported finding was that TCR beta sequences accurately predicted the HLA-A and HLA-B alleles for most subjects in the first cohort. In a later analysis, several top co-occurrence clusters were reported to appear linked to parvovirus B19, influenza, CMV and Epstein-Barr virus. When HLA alleles, especially DR and DQ, strongly co-occurred, attributing TCR associations to individual alleles was difficult. At a false discovery rate of 0.05, a later analysis linked around 17,000 TCR beta sequences to specific HLA alleles. It was suggested by the authors that the approach could potentially be generalized to other disease states and immunological phenotypes. According to a later genetic analysis, donors in an Asian-associated ancestry cluster had fewer N-insertions in productive TCRs than the approximately 700-donor mean. While some public TCRs were present in many individuals, most TCR sequences turned up only very rarely across donors. Because counts were too low, roughly 17 rarely observed V segments, including chromosome 9 orphons, were left out of the earlier analysis of some 640 of the donors.

The cohort consisted of 600 or so healthy bone marrow donors. At the time of sampling, every cohort member was nominally healthy, though immune exposures that went unrecorded were likely present. The donor was CMV seronegative and belonged to the group of over 350 seronegative cohort members. A peripheral blood sample was provided by each donor, and peripheral blood mononuclear cells were used for TCR beta sequencing. The Qiagen DNeasy Blood Extraction Kit was used to extract genomic DNA from the blood cell samples. From the cysteine through the phenylalanine, the CDR3 covers 13 amino acids. Kept here is only the CDR3 DNA, which spans 39 bases and is read in frame from base 1. Looking up the germline V gene yields CDR1 SGHTA and CDR2 FQGNSA. The trim is 5 bases for V and 1 base for J, with a gap of 8 bases between the germline ends.

The receptor was isolated from a girl aged 2 to 9 in good health and CMV-seronegative. The sample comprised PBMCs. The V and J segments used are TRBV7-2 and TRBJ2-5; no D gene is confidently identified. Read as DNA, the sequence is TGTGCCAGCAGCCGACAAATCCAAGAGACCCAGTACTTC. The encoded protein is CASSRQIQETQYF. Where the CDR3 stops, the reference TRBV7-2 and TRBJ2-5 genes take over; the full variable domain is GAGVSQSPSNKVTEKGKDVELRCDPISGHTALYWYRQSLGQGLEFLIYFQGNSAPDKSGLPSDRFSAERTGGSVSTLTIQRTQQEDSAVYLCASSRQIQETQYFGPGTRLLVL.